These 28 T cell receptor beta chains were all obtained from the same sample, sequenced in a study of T cell responses to AZD1222 COVID-19 vaccine. Sequencing was performed with immunoSEQ multiplex PCR; in TCRdb, only in-frame clones are kept and a portion is missing. The sample has approximately 91,000 clones; approximately 90% are singletons. Sequenced here: peripheral blood, sampled 28 days after the second AZD1222 dose. These receptors came from an adult who received the AZD1222 COVID-19 vaccine.

CDR3 loop: CASSLLGTSGQETQYF. In DNA, the CDR3 is TGCGCCAGCAGCTTGCTTGGGACTAGCGGCCAAGAGACCCAGTACTTC. The V and J genes are TRBV5-1 and TRBJ2-5; 11 nucleotides align to TRBD2. The V gene's germline CDR1 is SGHRS and CDR2 YFSETQ. The CDR3 totals 16 residues. Losses at the gene ends were 1 base for V and 1 base for J; bases not matched to a gene: 3. The full variable domain, its missing parts supplied by reference TRBV5-1 and TRBJ2-5, is KAGVTQTPRYLIKTRGQQVTLSCSPISGHRSVSWYQQTPGQGLQFLFEYFSETQRNKGNFPGRFSGRQFSNSRSEMNVSTLELGDSALYLCASSLLGTSGQETQYFGPGTRLLVL.

This clone was counted only a few times. The gene calls are TRBV7-8 and TRBJ2-2; TRBD2 is a possible D gene (5 bases). CDR3 length: 15 amino acids. Germline V gene sequence: CDR1 SGHVS, CDR2 FQNEAQ. Trimming shortened V by 4 bases and J by 1 base, and 10 bases separated the two germline ends. CDR3 protein: CASSSRTENTGELFF. CDR3 DNA sequence: TGTGCCAGCAGCTCCCGGACTGAGAACACCGGGGAGCTGTTTTTT.

This clone was seen a single time. The chain carries TRBV18 and TRBJ2-3; 9 bases are shared with TRBD1. V dropped 4 bases and J dropped 1; count of bases not matched to a gene: 6. CDR1 is KGHSH, CDR2 LQKENI, per germline. CDR3 length equals 16 residues. Written as DNA, the CDR3 is TGTGCCAGCTCACTTCCGGGACAGGGAGGCACAGATACGCAGTATTTT. Translating it yields CASSLPGQGGTDTQYF.

The rearrangement links TRBV6-4 to TRBJ2-6; D may be TRBD1 (5 bases). Germline V gene lookup returns CDR1 MRHNA and CDR2 SNTAGT. Trimming pared 4 bases from V and 0 bases from J, leaving 10 bases between. This CDR3 spans 16 amino acids. The CDR3 loop reads CASSADSLSGANVLTF. The DNA of the CDR3 is TGTGCCAGCAGTGCAGACAGCCTCTCTGGGGCCAACGTCCTGACTTTC.

This rearrangement joins TRBV29-1 to TRBJ2-1; 7 positions agree with TRBD2. This CDR3 spans 14 amino acids. The V and J ends lost 0 bases and 5 bases, in that order; junction bases with no gene match: 4. Per the germline V gene, CDR1 is SQVTM and CDR2 is ANQGSEA. In nucleotides, the CDR3 is TGCAGCGTTGAAGATGGGCGGGAGAACAATGAGCAGTTCTTC. Translation: CSVEDGRENNEQFF.

This rearrangement joins TRBV2 to TRBJ1-3, with D hard to call. This CDR3 comprises 14 residues. CDR1 is SNHLY and CDR2 is FYNNEI in the germline V gene. V lost 6 bases to trimming and J lost 0 bases, with 9 bases between them. The CDR3 DNA reads as TGTGCCAGCAGACCCGACAACTCTGGAAACACCATATATTTT. Amino acid sequence: CASRPDNSGNTIYF.

The rearrangement links TRBV5-5 to TRBJ2-1; 8 nucleotides align to TRBD1. Germline V gene sequence: CDR1 SGHKS, CDR2 YYEKEE (reference sequence). The CDR3 extends over 15 amino acids. Trimming at V came to 0 bases and at J to 6 bases, leaving 5 bases not matched to a gene. In DNA form, the CDR3 reads TGTGCCAGCAGCTTGGGACAGGGGTGGGCCAATGAGCAGTTCTTC. This sequence encodes CASSLGQGWANEQFF. The variable domain in full, completed from reference TRBV5-5 and TRBJ2-1, reads DAGVTQSPTHLIKTRGQQVTLRCSPISGHKSVSWYQQVLGQGPQFIFQYYEKEERGRGNFPDRFSARQFPNYSSELNVNALLLGDSALYLCASSLGQGWANEQFFGPGTRLTVL.

The chain carries TRBV5-4 and TRBJ1-6, with D perhaps TRBD1 (5 bases). The CDR3 is 16 amino acids. The germline V gene has CDR1 SGHNT and CDR2 YYREEE (reference sequence). The V end was cut by 3 bases, the J end by 10 bases, with 20 bases between. CDR3 in DNA: TGTGCCAGCAGCTCCTGGGGACGGGGCGACGGGTCACCCCTCCACTTT. This encodes CASSSWGRGDGSPLHF.

The V call is TRBV13, the J call TRBJ1-2; tentatively, D is TRBD1 (5 bases). This CDR3 spans 14 amino acids. V lost 2 bases and J lost 5, with 12 bases in between. Germline V gene lookup returns CDR1 PRHDT and CDR2 FYEKMQ (reference sequence). CDR3 region: CASSLRGVTYGYTF. CDR3 sequence (DNA): TGTGCCAGCAGCTTAAGAGGGGTTACATATGGCTACACCTTC.

This chain joins TRBV12-3 or TRBV12-4 and TRBJ2-3; D is unresolved. CDR3 length: 12 residues. V dropped 6 bases and J dropped 0 bases, with 4 bases sitting between them. CDR3 in DNA: TGTGCCAGCAGACCAAGCACAGATACGCAGTATTTT. Translation gives CASRPSTDTQYF.

V is TRBV9 and J is TRBJ1-1, with a possible D match to TRBD1 (5 bases). The V and J ends lost 7 bases and 3 bases respectively, with 16 bases between them. Germline CDR1 SGDLS, CDR2 YYNGEE. The CDR3 has 14 amino acids. CDR3 region: CASGDGTGDTEAFF. Written as DNA, the CDR3 is TGTGCCAGCGGCGATGGGACGGGGGACACTGAAGCTTTCTTT.

The chain has TRBV6-2 or TRBV6-3 and TRBJ1-5; D possibly corresponds to TRBD1 (5 bases). The V and J ends lost 5 bases and 5 bases respectively, with 10 bases between them. The CDR3 has 13 residues. Germline V gene lookup returns CDR1 MNHEY and CDR2 SVGEGT. As DNA, the CDR3 is TGTGCCAGCAGTCTTACAGGTCATCAGCCCCAGCATTTT. The encoded protein is CASSLTGHQPQHF.

The chain combines TRBV7-9 with TRBJ2-5; 12 bases agree with TRBD1. After removal of 6 bases from V and 5 bases from J, the junction contained 7 bases not matched to a gene. Germline V gene sequence: CDR1 SEHNR, CDR2 FQNEAQ (reference sequence). This CDR3 is 15 amino acids long. DNA for the CDR3: TGTGCCAGCAGACCCGGGACAGGGGGCAGGGAGACCCAGTACTTC. It specifies CASRPGTGGRETQYF.

As DNA, the CDR3 is TGTGCCACCAGCAGAGTTCCTGTCATCTACAATGAGCAGTTCTTC. It is translated as CATSRVPVIYNEQFF. The chain links TRBV15 to TRBJ2-1; D is uncertain. Germline CDR1 is LNHNV and CDR2 is YYDKDF (reference sequence). The CDR3 length is 15 residues. Trimming removed 1 base from V and 3 bases from J, with 10 bases in between.

The J gene is TRBJ2-7, the V gene TRBV19, with D maybe TRBD2 (6 bases). There are 13 residues in the CDR3. Germline V lookup: CDR1 LNHDA, CDR2 SQIVND (reference sequence). Trimming shortened V by 8 bases and J by 4 bases, and 15 bases separated the two germline ends. CDR3 residues: CASSGTRGYEQYF. CDR3 sequence (DNA): TGTGCCAGTTCCGGGACTCGAGGGTACGAGCAGTACTTC.

The J gene is TRBJ2-1, the V gene TRBV3-1 (or the pseudogene TRBV3-2); D is uncertain. V shed 4 bases and J shed 9 bases, with 10 bases lying between them. Germline assignment: CDR1 LGHDT and CDR2 YNNKEL (reference sequence). The CDR3 length is 12 residues. The CDR3 DNA is TGTGCCAGCAGCCGTTGGGTAGGTGAGCAGTTCTTC. This encodes CASSRWVGEQFF.

This chain joins TRBV7-2 and TRBJ2-7; D gene unclear. Germline V lookup: CDR1 SGHTA, CDR2 FQGNSA. This CDR3 comprises 13 residues. V was pared by 5 bases and J by 1 base, with 9 bases between. The CDR3 loop is CASSPRSSYEQYF. The CDR3 DNA follows: TGTGCCAGCAGCCCCCGTAGTTCCTACGAGCAGTACTTC.

The chain is built from TRBV23-1 and TRBJ2-3; TRBD2 agrees at 11 bases. TRBV23-1 is flagged as an ORF with uncertain function. Unmatched junction bases numbered 3, after V lost 3 bases and J lost 1 base. The CDR3 has 16 amino acids. In nucleotides, the CDR3 is TGCGCCAGCAGTCACTTTAGCGGGAGGGGCACAGATACGCAGTATTTT. Its translation: CASSHFSGRGTDTQYF.

The chain carries TRBV28 and TRBJ2-7; D ambiguous. This CDR3 region has 13 residues. Germline V gives CDR1 MDHEN, CDR2 SYDVKM. Trimming pared 3 bases from V and 2 bases from J, leaving 8 bases between. The CDR3 DNA sequence: TGTGCCAGCAGTTTTGTAGGTCCCTACGAGCAGTACTTC. Protein: CASSFVGPYEQYF.

CDR3: CASSLAIEGGYGYTF. The CDR3 nucleotides are TGTGCCAGCAGCTTGGCCATAGAGGGGGGCTATGGCTACACCTTC. The rearrangement links TRBV5-4 to TRBJ1-2; a weak D match, TRBD1 (6 bases). The V gene lost 0 bases and the J gene lost 4 bases, with 13 bases spanning the gap. Looked up from germline, CDR1 is SGHNT and CDR2 is YYREEE (reference sequence). This CDR3 spans 15 amino acids.

The chain recombines TRBV10-2 with TRBJ1-2; 7 bases line up with TRBD1. V was pared by 1 base and J by 6 bases, with 5 bases of the junction left unmatched. Germline CDR1 WSHSY, CDR2 SAAADI. The CDR3 has 14 residues. The CDR3: CASSEWGGGDGYTF. In nucleotides, the CDR3 is TGCGCCAGCAGTGAGTGGGGAGGGGGCGATGGCTACACCTTC.

The genes are TRBV29-1 and TRBJ2-3; TRBD2 agrees at 9 bases. V was clipped by 8 bases and J by 2 bases; unmatched bases: 5. Germline V CDR1 and CDR2: SQVTM, ANQGSEA. CDR3 length equals 13 residues. The CDR3 sequence: CSIAGALTDTQYF. CDR3 DNA sequence: TGCAGCATAGCGGGAGCCCTCACAGATACGCAGTATTTT.

The rearrangement links TRBV19 to TRBJ2-1; maybe TRBD2 (5 bases). CDR1 LNHDA and CDR2 SQIVND come from the germline V gene (reference sequence). V lost 6 bases to trimming and J lost 0 bases, with 12 bases between them. The CDR3 length is 15 residues. CDR3 sequence (DNA): TGTGCCAGTAGGGGCGGGTGGTCCTCCTACAATGAGCAGTTCTTC. Its translation is CASRGGWSSYNEQFF.

The rearrangement joins TRBV27 to TRBJ2-7, with D perhaps matching TRBD2 (5 bases). V was pared by 7 bases and J by 2 bases, with 12 bases between. CDR1 is MNHEY, CDR2 SMNVEV, per germline (reference sequence). There are 13 residues in the CDR3. The CDR3 DNA reads TGTGCCAGCACCGGCGGGCTGACCTACGAGCAGTACTTC. Residues: CASTGGLTYEQYF.

The V call is TRBV29-1, the J call TRBJ1-5, with TRBD1 identical over 11 bases. Germline CDR1 reads SQVTM; CDR2 reads ANQGSEA. J gave up 5 bases and V 7 bases, and 7 bases lay outside the gene matches. The CDR3 length is 14 residues. The CDR3, as DNA: TGCAGCGCTCGGGACAGGGGGATGGATCAGCCCCAGCATTTT. This encodes CSARDRGMDQPQHF.

The rearrangement uses TRBV6-2 or TRBV6-3 and TRBJ2-1; TRBD2 is a possible D gene (5 bases). V gave up 6 bases and J gave up 3 bases, with 12 bases separating them. CDR1 MNHEY and CDR2 SVGEGT come from the germline V gene. The CDR3 is 14 residues long. The CDR3 region is CASSAGSDYNEQFF. CDR3 DNA sequence: TGTGCCAGCAGCGCCGGTAGCGACTACAATGAGCAGTTCTTC.

The chain links TRBV6-5 to TRBJ2-3; D perhaps matches TRBD2 (7 bases). This CDR3 comprises 14 residues. Germline V gives CDR1 MNHEY, CDR2 SVGAGI. The V gene lost 5 bases and the J gene lost 7 bases, with 16 bases spanning the gap. The CDR3 reads CASSPPGGGYTQYF. The CDR3 DNA reads as TGTGCCAGCAGTCCACCGGGGGGCGGGTATACGCAGTATTTT.

The gene calls are TRBV4-3 and TRBJ2-1; the match to TRBD2 covers 12 bases. CDR1 is LGHNA, CDR2 YSLEER, per germline. With V trimmed by 5 bases and J by 6 bases, 11 bases remained unmatched. This CDR3 is 17 amino acids long. The CDR3 nucleotides are TGCGCCAGCAGCGCGGGCCCGGGACTAGCGGGCCCCAATGAGCAGTTCTTC. It yields the protein CASSAGPGLAGPNEQFF.